The 20 T cell receptor beta chains presented below share a single source sample, sequenced in a study of blood T cell repertoires in COVID-19. Assay: immunoSEQ multiplex PCR; the TCRdb copy retains only in-frame clones and omits some. The sample holds more than 85,000 clones, about 86% seen once. The specimen sequenced was peripheral blood. These receptors came from a man in his 60s with acute or convalescent COVID-19.

The chain joins TRBV5-4 to TRBJ2-3, with TRBD2 matching over 10 bases. CDR1 is SGHNT and CDR2 is YYREEE in the germline V gene (reference sequence). V was pared by 4 bases and J by 5 bases, with 4 bases of the junction left unmatched. The CDR3 contains 14 residues. The CDR3 region has the DNA TGTGCCAGCAGCCCAAGCGGGGGGGTAGATACGCAGTATTTT. Protein product: CASSPSGGVDTQYF.

The rearrangement uses TRBV6-2 or TRBV6-3 and TRBJ1-5; TRBD1 matches 7 bases. CDR3 length: 15 residues. Germline V gene sequence: CDR1 MNHEY, CDR2 SVGEGT. V shed 2 bases, J shed 7 bases, and the junction held 8 bases outside the gene matches. The CDR3 DNA follows: TGTGCCAGCAGTTACCTCGACAGGGCGTTACAGCCCCAGCATTTT. Translated, it gives CASSYLDRALQPQHF.

This clone was observed a single time. The genes are TRBV19 and TRBJ2-4; 8 bases fit TRBD1. The germline V gene encodes CDR1 LNHDA and CDR2 SQIVND (reference sequence). This CDR3 contains 16 residues. Unmatched junction bases numbered 4, after V lost 1 base and J lost 2 bases. The CDR3, as DNA: TGTGCCAGTAGTATAGCGGACAGGGTAACCAAAAACATTCAGTACTTC. This gives the protein CASSIADRVTKNIQYF. The entire variable domain, with the rest obtained from reference TRBV19 and TRBJ2-4, is as follows: DGGITQSPKYLFRKEGQNVTLSCEQNLNHDAMYWYRQDPGQGLRLIYYSQIVNDFQKGDIAEGYSVSREKKESFPLTVTSAQKNPTAFYLCASSIADRVTKNIQYFGAGTRLSVL.

This chain joins TRBV5-4 and TRBJ1-1, with D perhaps matching TRBD1 (5 bases). The CDR3 length is 14 residues. Germline CDR1 reads SGHNT; CDR2 reads YYREEE (reference sequence). V was trimmed by 2 bases and J by 5 bases, leaving 13 bases between them. The CDR3 DNA follows: TGTGCCAGCAGCTTAAGCGGGGGTAGGACTGAAGCTTTCTTT. It codes for CASSLSGGRTEAFF.

The V and J genes are TRBV6-5 and TRBJ2-6, with D perhaps TRBD2 (5 bases). This CDR3 is built from 15 residues. Trimming pared 2 bases from V and 1 base from J, leaving 6 bases between. Germline V CDR1 and CDR2: MNHEY, SVGAGI. The DNA of the CDR3 is TGTGCCAGCAGTTACAGGAGGTCTGGGGCCAACGTCCTGACTTTC. It translates to CASSYRRSGANVLTF.

This chain connects TRBV5-4 to TRBJ2-5; TRBD1 matches 8 bases. V lost 5 bases, J lost 5 bases, and 2 bases stayed unmatched. The CDR3 extends over 12 amino acids. Per germline, CDR1 SGHNT and CDR2 YYREEE (reference sequence). The CDR3 bases are TGTGCCAGCAGTCGGGACAGGGAGACCCAGTACTTC. It yields the protein CASSRDRETQYF.

The rearrangement links TRBV11-3 to TRBJ2-2; no reliable D call. The CDR3 has 13 amino acids. Germline loops: CDR1 SGHNT, CDR2 YENEEA. V was shortened by 2 bases and J by 7 bases, with 8 bases between the two germline ends. Here the CDR3 reads CASSLSSHGELFF. The CDR3 DNA is TGTGCCAGCAGCTTATCCAGTCACGGGGAGCTGTTTTTT.

The genes are TRBV19 and TRBJ1-3, with D unresolved. The CDR3 sequence is 15 residues long. Trimming cost V 3 bases and J 4 bases, with 13 bases left between them. Per germline, CDR1 LNHDA and CDR2 SQIVND (reference sequence). The CDR3 coding sequence is TGTGCCAGTAGTATGGGAGGAGCAGCAGGAAACACCATATATTTT. This translates into CASSMGGAAGNTIYF.

This clone turned up a few times. The chain couples TRBV2 to TRBJ1-5; possible D gene TRBD1, 5 bases. CDR3 length equals 19 residues. Trimming pared 0 bases from V and 1 base from J, leaving 19 bases between. In germline, CDR1 is SNHLY, CDR2 FYNNEI. The CDR3 DNA is TGTGCCAGCAGTGAAGCGCTTCTCGGTGGGGCGGCGAGCAATCAGCCCCAGCATTTT. Its translation is CASSEALLGGAASNQPQHF.

The gene calls are TRBV7-2 and TRBJ1-2; D not certain. The ends were cut back, 5 bases at V and 3 bases at J, with 10 bases in the middle. CDR3 length equals 13 residues. Germline CDR1 is SGHTA and CDR2 is FQGNSA. The CDR3: CASSPEGDYGYTF. CDR3 nucleotides: TGTGCCAGCAGCCCGGAGGGAGACTATGGCTACACCTTC.

V gene TRBV19 combines with J gene TRBJ1-3; D remains ambiguous. V lost 6 bases, J lost 0 bases, and 12 bases lay in between. Germline V gene lookup returns CDR1 LNHDA and CDR2 SQIVND (reference sequence). This CDR3 has 15 amino acids. Here the CDR3 reads CASSRNGLSGNTIYF. In nucleotides, the CDR3 is TGTGCCAGTAGCAGGAACGGACTCTCTGGAAACACCATATATTTT.

The V and J genes are TRBV6-5 and TRBJ1-1; 10 bases agree with TRBD1. Trimming at V came to 6 bases and at J to 3 bases, leaving 7 bases not matched to a gene. The CDR3 loop spans 15 amino acids. CDR1 is MNHEY and CDR2 is SVGAGI in the germline V gene. The CDR3 bases are TGTGCCAGCAGGCGACAGGGGGCGAGGTACACTGAAGCTTTCTTT. This encodes CASRRQGARYTEAFF.

The genes are TRBV24-1 and TRBJ2-1; 7 nucleotides match TRBD2. The V gene end was trimmed by 5 bases and the J gene end by 10 bases; junction bases not matched to a gene: 10. There are 14 residues in the CDR3. The germline V gene encodes CDR1 KGHDR and CDR2 SFDVKD. The CDR3 DNA sequence: TGTGCCACCAGTGCCGAATGGACTAGTCAAGAGCAGTTCTTC. Translated, it gives CATSAEWTSQEQFF.

The chain has TRBV6-5 and TRBJ2-7; tentative D call: TRBD1 (5 bases). CDR1 and CDR2 from the germline V gene are MNHEY and SVGAGI. CDR3 length: 11 residues. Trimming shortened V by 8 bases and J by 4 bases, and 9 bases separated the two germline ends. DNA for the CDR3: TGTGCCAGCGGCAGGGAATACGAGCAGTACTTC. This sequence encodes CASGREYEQYF.

The rearrangement joins TRBV9 to TRBJ2-4, with D perhaps matching TRBD1 (6 bases). Trimming cost V 4 bases and J 9 bases, with 17 bases left between them. This CDR3 is 14 amino acids long. CDR1 is SGDLS and CDR2 is YYNGEE in the germline V gene. The CDR3: CASSPLGDIGIQYF. The CDR3, as DNA: TGTGCCAGCAGCCCTTTGGGGGACATAGGCATTCAGTACTTC.

The chain carries TRBV10-1 and TRBJ1-4, with D possibly being TRBD1 (5 bases). Germline-derived CDR1 and CDR2 are WNHNN and SYGVQD (reference sequence). Deletions cut 6 bases from V and 10 bases from J, with 12 bases between. The length of the CDR3 is 12 residues. The chain's CDR3 is CASSDGRGKLFF. CDR3 DNA: TGCGCCAGCAGCGATGGAAGGGGAAAACTGTTTTTT.

The chain carries TRBV6-1 and TRBJ1-2, with TRBD1 matching 10 bases. V was pared by 5 bases and J by 7 bases, with 4 bases of the junction left unmatched. The germline V gene has CDR1 MNHNS and CDR2 SASEGT. The CDR3 totals 13 residues. CDR3 coding DNA: TGTGCCAGCAGTTATGGACAGGGGGTTGGCTACACCTTC. This encodes CASSYGQGVGYTF.

This clone was picked up a small number of times. The chain couples TRBV29-1 to TRBJ2-1, with 11 bases fitting TRBD2. Losses at the gene ends were 7 bases for V and 7 bases for J; bases not matched to a gene: 12. The CDR3 runs 15 residues. CDR1 and CDR2 from the germline V gene are SQVTM and ANQGSEA. The CDR3 DNA follows: TGCAGCGCCGGGGGTGCTAGCGGGAGGCGTAATGAGCAGTTCTTC. It specifies CSAGGASGRRNEQFF.

This chain links TRBV2 with TRBJ2-2, with TRBD1 matching 9 bases. Germline V gene sequence: CDR1 SNHLY, CDR2 FYNNEI. This CDR3 is 15 amino acids long. The ends lost 6 bases at V and 9 bases at J; junction bases unmatched: 11. The CDR3: CASSVTDGQGRELFF. In nucleotides, the CDR3 is TGTGCCAGCAGCGTTACTGACGGACAGGGGAGGGAGCTGTTTTTT.

CDR3 bases: TGTGCCTGGAGTCTAGGGGAGGCAGATACGCAGTATTTT. Its protein is CAWSLGEADTQYF. J is TRBJ2-3 and V is TRBV30; weak D call: TRBD2 (6 bases). Trimming stripped 2 bases from V and 4 bases from J, with 10 bases between. Germline V gene lookup returns CDR1 GTSNPN and CDR2 SVGIG (reference sequence). CDR3 length equals 13 residues.